These 20 T cell receptor beta chains originate from one sample sequenced in a study of shared clonotypes between healthy human individuals. The table came from immunoSEQ multiplex PCR; TCRdb's copy has only in-frame clones and leaves some out. The profile shows around 550,000 clones, roughly 95% of them singletons. Positive CCR7 selection of CD45RO-negative cells yielded the naive CD8 cells, and terminally differentiated effector memory CD45RA+ cells were excluded. What was sequenced was naive CD8+ T cells sorted from blood. Receptor source: a woman in her 30s in good health.

The chain combines TRBV4-1 with TRBJ2-7; D is unclear. V lost 0 bases, J lost 3 bases, and 15 bases lay in between. Germline V CDR1 and CDR2: MGHRA, YSYEKL. The CDR3 spans 16 residues. CDR3 DNA: TGCGCCAGCAGCCAAGAGCCGCGCGGTACAGACTACGAGCAGTACTTC. Its translation: CASSQEPRGTDYEQYF.

In the case of this clone: Distinct nucleotide sequences in the sample also encode this CDR3. The chain employs TRBV27 and TRBJ1-1; a possible D gene is TRBD1 (5 bases). Germline V CDR1 and CDR2: MNHEY, SMNVEV (reference sequence). Trimming left V 6 bases short and J 1 base short, with 6 bases between. The CDR3 extends over 12 amino acids. This CDR3 reads CASRQGNTEAFF. Written as DNA, the CDR3 is TGTGCCAGCAGGCAGGGGAACACTGAAGCTTTCTTT.

The rearrangement joins TRBV2 to TRBJ2-5; D perhaps matches TRBD2 (5 bases). V shed 9 bases and J shed 5 bases, with 22 bases lying between them. The length of the CDR3 is 15 residues. CDR1 SNHLY and CDR2 FYNNEI come from the germline V gene. The CDR3 bases are TGTGCCAGAGGGAGCCGGGGTGAAATTGGGGAGACCCAGTACTTC. It encodes CARGSRGEIGETQYF. The whole variable domain, filled in from reference TRBV2 and TRBJ2-5, reads EPEVTQTPSHQVTQMGQEVILRCVPISNHLYFYWYRQILGQKVEFLVSFYNNEISEKSEIFDDQFSVERPDGSNFTLKIRSTKLEDSAMYFCARGSRGEIGETQYFGPGTRLLVL.

The chain employs TRBV29-1 and TRBJ2-7; D is uncertain. The CDR3 runs 15 residues. Germline V gives CDR1 SQVTM, CDR2 ANQGSEA. V lost 7 bases and J 4 bases, leaving 23 bases between the germline ends. CDR3 loop: CSATIIDTARYEQYF. In DNA, the CDR3 is TGCAGCGCCACAATCATAGACACGGCTAGATACGAGCAGTACTTC.

The gene calls are TRBV9 and TRBJ2-7, with no clear D. With 0 bases removed from V and 0 bases from J, the gap between germline ends came to 7 bases. The CDR3 is made up of 14 amino acids. Germline CDR1 reads SGDLS; CDR2 reads YYNGEE. The CDR3 sequence is CASSVAPDSYEQYF. For the CDR3, the DNA is TGTGCCAGCAGCGTAGCCCCCGACTCCTACGAGCAGTACTTC.

With regard to this clone: This specimen includes other DNA sequences encoding the same CDR3. The chain is built from TRBV27 and TRBJ1-1; D unresolved. Germline V gene data show CDR1 as MNHEY and CDR2 as SMNVEV (reference sequence). The CDR3 runs 14 residues. Trimming removed 2 bases from V and 1 base from J, with 8 bases in between. Here the CDR3 reads CASSLTGGNTEAFF. CDR3 in DNA: TGTGCCAGCAGTTTAACGGGAGGGAACACTGAAGCTTTCTTT.

This rearrangement joins TRBV7-6 to TRBJ2-5; 8 bases fit TRBD1. The CDR3 is made up of 11 amino acids. After removal of 5 bases from V and 11 bases from J, the junction contained 4 bases not matched to a gene. Germline V gene sequence: CDR1 SGHVS, CDR2 FNYEAQ. CDR3 residues: CASSVQGEQYF. Here the CDR3 DNA reads TGTGCCAGCAGCGTACAGGGGGAGCAGTACTTC.

The V gene is TRBV2, the J gene TRBJ2-3; 14 nucleotides line up with TRBD2. J lost 2 bases, V lost 6 bases, and 7 bases had no gene match. Germline CDR1 and CDR2: SNHLY and FYNNEI. The CDR3 has 17 amino acids. Here the CDR3 reads CASSRLAGGTDTDTQYF. The CDR3 nucleotides are TGTGCCAGCAGCAGACTAGCGGGAGGGACGGACACAGATACGCAGTATTTT.

As concerns this clone: The junction and the germline gene differ at one end; a read error may be behind it. The V call is TRBV27, the J call TRBJ2-7, with TRBD2 matching 8 bases. Per the germline V gene, CDR1 is MNHEY and CDR2 is SMNVEV (reference sequence). The CDR3 consists of 14 residues. The CDR3: CASSHVAGTTRVDF. The CDR3 region has the DNA TGTGCCAGCAGCCACGTAGCGGGAACTACGAGGGTGGACTTC.

The rearrangement uses TRBV12-1 and TRBJ1-4; the table's D call TRBD1 went unverified against the DNA. TRBV12-1 is tagged as a pseudogene. The CDR3 is made up of 14 amino acids. The chain's CDR3 is CASSGRDRDEKLFF. The CDR3 DNA is TGTGCCAGCAGCGGACGGGACAGGGATGAAAAACTGTTTTTT.

The genes are TRBV11-2 and TRBJ2-1, with D perhaps TRBD2 (6 bases). This CDR3 is 16 amino acids long. Germline lookup yields CDR1 SGHAT and CDR2 FQNNGV. V lost 1 base and J lost 2, with 12 bases in between. The CDR3 sequence is CASSLVWAGTYNEQFF. For the CDR3, the DNA is TGTGCCAGCAGCTTAGTCTGGGCGGGAACCTACAATGAGCAGTTCTTC.

The V gene is TRBV28, the J gene TRBJ2-1; D remains unclear. CDR1 is MDHEN and CDR2 is SYDVKM in the germline V gene. This CDR3 contains 15 residues. Trimming took 7 bases from V and 0 from J, leaving 13 bases between them. CDR3 amino acids: CASTLERGSYNEQFF. The CDR3 DNA sequence: TGTGCCAGCACCCTCGAGCGAGGCTCCTACAATGAGCAGTTCTTC.

CDR3 in amino acids: CASTTDNTDTQYF. The CDR3 DNA reads TGTGCCAGCACCACAGATAACACAGATACGCAGTATTTT. The gene calls are TRBV2 and TRBJ2-3, with D unresolved. From germline, CDR1 is SNHLY and CDR2 FYNNEI. This CDR3 comprises 13 residues. The ends were cut back, 7 bases at V and 2 bases at J, with 10 bases in the middle.

The chain joins TRBV27 to TRBJ2-5; D call uncertain. There are 16 residues in the CDR3. CDR1 and CDR2 (germline): MNHEY, SMNVEV (reference sequence). V was clipped by 2 bases and J by 5 bases, with 18 bases between them. The CDR3 protein is CASSLAVGEVWETQYF. CDR3 DNA: TGTGCCAGCAGTTTAGCGGTCGGCGAGGTGTGGGAGACCCAGTACTTC.

The chain has TRBV2 and TRBJ2-7; 11 bases are shared with TRBD2. Unmatched junction bases numbered 5, after V lost 6 bases and J lost 7 bases. CDR1 is SNHLY and CDR2 is FYNNEI in the germline V gene. The CDR3 has 13 amino acids. CDR3 coding DNA: TGTGCCAGCAGGCCGGGACTAGCGGTAGAGCAGTACTTC. Encoded protein: CASRPGLAVEQYF.

In DNA, the CDR3 is TGTGCCAGCAGTTACTCGGGGACCGGGGAGCTGTTTTTT. This gives the protein CASSYSGTGELFF. This chain connects TRBV6-6 to TRBJ2-2; D is unclear. The V and J ends lost 0 bases and 5 bases respectively, with 4 bases between them. The length of the CDR3 is 13 residues. The germline V gene encodes CDR1 MNHNY and CDR2 SVGAGI (reference sequence).

CDR3 protein: CATGRDYEQYF. DNA of the CDR3: TGTGCCACCGGGCGGGACTACGAGCAGTACTTC. The chain joins TRBV27 to TRBJ2-7; possibly TRBD2 for D (6 bases). Germline CDR1 is MNHEY and CDR2 is SMNVEV (reference sequence). The CDR3 is 11 amino acids. V shed 10 bases and J shed 3 bases, with 10 bases lying between them.

In regard to this clone: The sample holds other DNA sequences that translate to the same CDR3. The V and J genes are TRBV27 and TRBJ2-7, with D perhaps TRBD2 (5 bases). V was cut by 3 bases and J by 3 bases, with 9 bases left in between. Germline CDR1 and CDR2: MNHEY and SMNVEV (reference sequence). This CDR3 is built from 13 residues. For the CDR3, the DNA is TGTGCCAGCAGTTTGAGCGGACTCTACGAGCAGTACTTC. Translating gives CASSLSGLYEQYF.

In DNA, the CDR3 is TGTGCCAGCAGCTTGGCCGGGGAAGGGTCAGTGTGGGAGCAGTTCTTC. Translated: CASSLAGEGSVWEQFF. J is TRBJ2-1 and V is TRBV5-4; D perhaps matches TRBD2 (5 bases). The germline V gene encodes CDR1 SGHNT and CDR2 YYREEE (reference sequence). The CDR3 has 16 amino acids. V was clipped by 0 bases and J by 10 bases, with 20 bases between them.

The rearrangement joins TRBV27 to TRBJ2-1, with 7 nucleotides matching TRBD1. The V gene end was trimmed by 7 bases and the J gene end by 3 bases; junction bases not matched to a gene: 0. CDR1 and CDR2 (germline): MNHEY, SMNVEV (reference sequence). There are 12 residues in the CDR3. The CDR3 region has the DNA TGTGCCAGCACAGGGGGCTACAATGAGCAGTTCTTC. This codes for CASTGGYNEQFF.